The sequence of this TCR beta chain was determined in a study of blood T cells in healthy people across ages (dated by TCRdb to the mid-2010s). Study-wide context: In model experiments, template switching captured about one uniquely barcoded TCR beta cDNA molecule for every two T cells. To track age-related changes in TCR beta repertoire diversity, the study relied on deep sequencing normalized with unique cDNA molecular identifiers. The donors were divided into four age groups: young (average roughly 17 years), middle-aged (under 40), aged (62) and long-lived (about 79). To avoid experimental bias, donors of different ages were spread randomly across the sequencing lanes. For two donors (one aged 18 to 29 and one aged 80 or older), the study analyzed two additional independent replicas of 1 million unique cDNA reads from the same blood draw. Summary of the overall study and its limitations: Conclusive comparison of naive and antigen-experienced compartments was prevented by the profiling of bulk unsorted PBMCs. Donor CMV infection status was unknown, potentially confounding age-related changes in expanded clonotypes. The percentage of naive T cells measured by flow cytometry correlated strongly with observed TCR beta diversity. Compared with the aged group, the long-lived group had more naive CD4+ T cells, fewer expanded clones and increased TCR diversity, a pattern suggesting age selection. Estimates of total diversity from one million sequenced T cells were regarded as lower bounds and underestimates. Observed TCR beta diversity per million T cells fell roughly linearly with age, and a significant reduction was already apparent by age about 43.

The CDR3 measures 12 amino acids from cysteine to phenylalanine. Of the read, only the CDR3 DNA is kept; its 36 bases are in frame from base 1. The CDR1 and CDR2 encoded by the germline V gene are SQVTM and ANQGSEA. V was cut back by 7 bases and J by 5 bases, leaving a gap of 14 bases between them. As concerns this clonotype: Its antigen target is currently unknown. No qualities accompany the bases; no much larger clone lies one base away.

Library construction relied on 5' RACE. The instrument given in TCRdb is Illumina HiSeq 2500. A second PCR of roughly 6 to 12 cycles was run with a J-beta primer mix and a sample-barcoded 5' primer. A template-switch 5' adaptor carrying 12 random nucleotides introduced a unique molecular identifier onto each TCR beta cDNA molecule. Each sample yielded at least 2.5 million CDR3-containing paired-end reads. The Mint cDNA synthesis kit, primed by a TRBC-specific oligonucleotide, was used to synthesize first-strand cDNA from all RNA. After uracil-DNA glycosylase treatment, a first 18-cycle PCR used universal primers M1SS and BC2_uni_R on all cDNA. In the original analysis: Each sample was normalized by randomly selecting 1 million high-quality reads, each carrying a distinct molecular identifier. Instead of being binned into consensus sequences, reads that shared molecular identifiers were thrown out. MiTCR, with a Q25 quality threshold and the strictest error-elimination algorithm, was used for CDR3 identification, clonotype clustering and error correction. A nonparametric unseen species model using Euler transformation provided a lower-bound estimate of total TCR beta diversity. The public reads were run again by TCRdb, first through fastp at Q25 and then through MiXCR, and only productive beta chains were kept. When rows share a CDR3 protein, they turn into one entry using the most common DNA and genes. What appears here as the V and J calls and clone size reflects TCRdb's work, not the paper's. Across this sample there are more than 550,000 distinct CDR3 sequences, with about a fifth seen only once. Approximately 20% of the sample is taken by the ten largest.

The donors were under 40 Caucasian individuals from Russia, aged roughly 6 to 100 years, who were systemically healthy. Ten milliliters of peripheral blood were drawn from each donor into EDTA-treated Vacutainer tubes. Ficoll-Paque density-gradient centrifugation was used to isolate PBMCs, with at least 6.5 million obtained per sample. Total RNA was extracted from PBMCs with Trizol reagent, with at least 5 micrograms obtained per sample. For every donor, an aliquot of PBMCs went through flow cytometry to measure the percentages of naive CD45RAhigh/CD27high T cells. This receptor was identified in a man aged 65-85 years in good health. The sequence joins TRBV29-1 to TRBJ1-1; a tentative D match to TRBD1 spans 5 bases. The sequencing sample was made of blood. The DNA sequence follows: TGCAGCGCCGAACTGGGGGGAACTGAAGCTTTCTTT. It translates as CSAELGGTEAFF. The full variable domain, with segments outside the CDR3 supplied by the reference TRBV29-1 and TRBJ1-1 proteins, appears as SAVISQKPSRDICQRGTSLTIQCQVDSQVTMMFWYRQQPGQSLTLIATANQGSEATYESGFVIDKFPISRPNLTFSTLTVSNMSPEDSSIYLCSAELGGTEAFFGQGTRLTVV.